The T cell receptor beta chain described here comes from a study of blood T cell repertoires in COVID-19. Trimming removed 4 bases from V and 0 bases from J, with 12 bases in between. The CDR3 is made up of 15 amino acids. Germline CDR1 and CDR2: SQVTM and ANQGSEA. Only in-frame clones appear in the TCRdb table, and some are missing; sequencing was by immunoSEQ multiplex PCR. Of 360,000 or so clones detected, roughly 87% appear once; the ten largest clones hold 2.5% to 3%. This rearrangement joins TRBV29-1 to TRBJ2-2; weak D call: TRBD1 (5 bases). This TCR was recovered from a young woman who had recovered from COVID-19. The sample was PBMCs or T cells enriched from blood (not recorded which). The CDR3 sequence is CSVAIAGTNTGELFF. CDR3 DNA: TGCAGCGTTGCGATCGCAGGGACGAACACCGGGGAGCTGTTTTTT.